This T cell receptor beta chain is from a study of shared clonotypes between healthy human individuals. The germline gives CDR1 SGHTA, CDR2 FQGNSA. After removal of 1 base from V and 8 bases from J, the junction contained 7 bases not matched to a gene. The length of the CDR3 is 15 residues. A deep-level run was used for the assay. Sequencing used immunoSEQ multiplex PCR; TCRdb keeps in-frame clones, though not all of them. The sample shows 600,000 to 700,000 clones, around 73% of them seen only once. Study-wide points: Compared with clonotypes that all four donors shared, non-shared clonotypes had lower generation probabilities. Depth was large, yet rarefaction showed that sorted-subset sequencing was incomplete. Memory subsets generally showed lower estimated richness than naive subsets.

Remarks on this clone: Its antigen is unknown.

This rearrangement joins TRBV7-2 to TRBJ2-1; 8 positions agree with TRBD2. This sequence originates from a woman in her thirties in good health. Sequencing was carried out using memory CD4+ T cells sorted from blood. Indicated subset: CD45RA-negative fraction. Written as DNA, the CDR3 is TGTGCCAGCAGCTTAGGTTCCCGGGGGGGATATGAGCAGTTCTTC. It encodes CASSLGSRGGYEQFF.